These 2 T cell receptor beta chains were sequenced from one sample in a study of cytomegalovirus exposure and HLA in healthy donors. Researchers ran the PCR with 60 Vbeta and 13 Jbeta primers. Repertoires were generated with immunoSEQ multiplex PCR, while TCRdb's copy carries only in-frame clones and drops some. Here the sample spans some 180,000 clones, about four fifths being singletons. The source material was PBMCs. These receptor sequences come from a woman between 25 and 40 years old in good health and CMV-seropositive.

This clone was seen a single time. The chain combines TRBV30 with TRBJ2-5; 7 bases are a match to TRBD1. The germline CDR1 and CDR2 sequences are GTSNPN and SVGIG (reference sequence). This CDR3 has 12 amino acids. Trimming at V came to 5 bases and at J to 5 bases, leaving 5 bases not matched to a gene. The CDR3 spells CAWLDRAETQYF. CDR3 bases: TGTGCCTGGCTAGACAGGGCCGAGACCCAGTACTTC.

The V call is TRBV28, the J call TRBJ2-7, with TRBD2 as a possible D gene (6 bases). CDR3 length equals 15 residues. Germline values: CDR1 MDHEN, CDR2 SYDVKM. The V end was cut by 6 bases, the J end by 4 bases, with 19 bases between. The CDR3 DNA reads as TGTGCCAGCAGCCCGACTGAAGCGGGCGGGTACGAGCAGTACTTC. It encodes CASSPTEAGGYEQYF.